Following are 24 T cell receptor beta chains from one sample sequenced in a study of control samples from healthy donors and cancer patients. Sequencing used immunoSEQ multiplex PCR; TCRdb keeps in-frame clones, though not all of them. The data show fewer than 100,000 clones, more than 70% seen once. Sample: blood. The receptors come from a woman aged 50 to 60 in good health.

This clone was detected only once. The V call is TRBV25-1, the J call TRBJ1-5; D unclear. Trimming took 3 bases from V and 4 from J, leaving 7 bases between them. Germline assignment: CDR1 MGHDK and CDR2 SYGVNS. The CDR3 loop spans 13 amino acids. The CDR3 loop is CASSERVNQPQHF. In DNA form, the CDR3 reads TGTGCCAGCAGTGAGAGAGTGAATCAGCCCCAGCATTTT.

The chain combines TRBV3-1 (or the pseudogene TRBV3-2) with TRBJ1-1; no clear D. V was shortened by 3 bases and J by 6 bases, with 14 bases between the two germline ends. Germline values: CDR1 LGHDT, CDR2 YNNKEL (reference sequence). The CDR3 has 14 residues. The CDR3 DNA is TGTGCCAGCAGCCAGAGAGACGGACCCTCTGAAGCTTTCTTT. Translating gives CASSQRDGPSEAFF.

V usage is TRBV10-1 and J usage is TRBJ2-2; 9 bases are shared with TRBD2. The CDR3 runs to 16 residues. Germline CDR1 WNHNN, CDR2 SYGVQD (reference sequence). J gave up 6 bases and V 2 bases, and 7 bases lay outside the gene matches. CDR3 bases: TGCGCCAGCAGTGAGATGGCGGGGGGGAAGGCCGGGGAGCTGTTTTTT. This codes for CASSEMAGGKAGELFF.

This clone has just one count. Here the CDR3 DNA reads TGCGCCAGCGAGACAGGGGAGGCAGAGACCCAGTACTTC. It codes for CASETGEAETQYF. This chain connects TRBV10-2 to TRBJ2-5, with 8 bases aligning to TRBD1. The CDR3 extends over 13 amino acids. Per the germline V gene, CDR1 is WSHSY and CDR2 is SAAADI. Trimming took 8 bases from V and 4 from J; bases not matched to a gene: 6.

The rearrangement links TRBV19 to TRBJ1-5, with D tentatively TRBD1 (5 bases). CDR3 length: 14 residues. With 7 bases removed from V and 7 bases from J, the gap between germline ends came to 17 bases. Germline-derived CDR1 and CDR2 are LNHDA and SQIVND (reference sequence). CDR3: CASTIGGAQQPQHF. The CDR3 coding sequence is TGTGCCAGTACCATCGGTGGGGCCCAGCAGCCCCAGCATTTT.

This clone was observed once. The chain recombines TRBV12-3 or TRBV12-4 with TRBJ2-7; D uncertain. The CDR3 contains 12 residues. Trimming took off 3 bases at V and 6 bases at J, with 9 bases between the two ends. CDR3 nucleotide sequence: TGTGCCAGCAGTTTGTCTCCCTCCGAGCAGTACTTC. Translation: CASSLSPSEQYF.

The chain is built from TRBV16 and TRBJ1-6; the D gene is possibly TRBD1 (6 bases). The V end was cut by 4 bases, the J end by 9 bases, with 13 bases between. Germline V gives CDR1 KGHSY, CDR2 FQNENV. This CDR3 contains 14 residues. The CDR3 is CASSPQKGVSPLHF. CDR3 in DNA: TGTGCCAGCAGCCCCCAGAAGGGGGTTTCACCCCTCCACTTT. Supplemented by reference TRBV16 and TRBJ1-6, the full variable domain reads GEEVAQTPKHLVRGEGQKAKLYCAPIKGHSYVFWYQQVLKNEFKFLISFQNENVFDETGMPKERFSAKCLPNSPCSLEIQATKLEDSAVYFCASSPQKGVSPLHFGNGTRLTVT.

CDR3: CASRNIDGYTF. The CDR3 bases are TGCGCCAGTCGGAACATAGACGGCTACACCTTC. The chain employs TRBV4-1 and TRBJ1-2; no definite D call. CDR3 length equals 11 residues. Trimming removed 9 bases at V and 8 bases at J, with 13 bases between. Germline V gene lookup returns CDR1 MGHRA and CDR2 YSYEKL.

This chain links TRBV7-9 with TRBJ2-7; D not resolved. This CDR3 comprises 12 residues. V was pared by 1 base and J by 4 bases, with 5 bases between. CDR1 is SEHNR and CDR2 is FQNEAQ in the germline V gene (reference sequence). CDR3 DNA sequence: TGTGCCAGCAGCTTAGGAAAATACGAGCAGTACTTC. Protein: CASSLGKYEQYF.

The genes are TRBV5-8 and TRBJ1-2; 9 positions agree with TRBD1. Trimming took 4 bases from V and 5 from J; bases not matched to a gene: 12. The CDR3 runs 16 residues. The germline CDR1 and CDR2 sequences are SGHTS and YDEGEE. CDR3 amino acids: CASSPGTGRAGYGYTF. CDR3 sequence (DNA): TGTGCCAGCAGCCCAGGGACAGGGCGGGCCGGGTATGGCTACACCTTC.

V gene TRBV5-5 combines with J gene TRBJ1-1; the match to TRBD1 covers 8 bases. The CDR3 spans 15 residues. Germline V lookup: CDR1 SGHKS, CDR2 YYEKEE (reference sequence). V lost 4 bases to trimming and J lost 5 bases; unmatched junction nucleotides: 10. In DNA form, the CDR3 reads TGTGCCAGCAGCCCCCGGACAGGGTTCGAGACTGAAGCTTTCTTT. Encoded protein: CASSPRTGFETEAFF. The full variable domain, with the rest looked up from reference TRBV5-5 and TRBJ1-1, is DAGVTQSPTHLIKTRGQQVTLRCSPISGHKSVSWYQQVLGQGPQFIFQYYEKEERGRGNFPDRFSARQFPNYSSELNVNALLLGDSALYLCASSPRTGFETEAFFGQGTRLTVV.

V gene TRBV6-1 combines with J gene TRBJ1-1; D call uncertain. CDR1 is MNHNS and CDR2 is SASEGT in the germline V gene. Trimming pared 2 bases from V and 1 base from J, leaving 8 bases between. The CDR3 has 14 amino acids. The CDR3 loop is CASSESRRNTEAFF. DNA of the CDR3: TGTGCCAGCAGTGAATCCCGGAGGAACACTGAAGCTTTCTTT.

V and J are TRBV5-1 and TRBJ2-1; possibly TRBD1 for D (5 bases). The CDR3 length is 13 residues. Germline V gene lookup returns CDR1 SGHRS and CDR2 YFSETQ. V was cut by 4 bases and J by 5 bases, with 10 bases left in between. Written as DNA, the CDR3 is TGCGCCAGCAGCCAACAGGTTAACAATGAGCAGTTCTTC. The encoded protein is CASSQQVNNEQFF. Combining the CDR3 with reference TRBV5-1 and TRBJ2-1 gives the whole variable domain KAGVTQTPRYLIKTRGQQVTLSCSPISGHRSVSWYQQTPGQGLQFLFEYFSETQRNKGNFPGRFSGRQFSNSRSEMNVSTLELGDSALYLCASSQQVNNEQFFGPGTRLTVL.

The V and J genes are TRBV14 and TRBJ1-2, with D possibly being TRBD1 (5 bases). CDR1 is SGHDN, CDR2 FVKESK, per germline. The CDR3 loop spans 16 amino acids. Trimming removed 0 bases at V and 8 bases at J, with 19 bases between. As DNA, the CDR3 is TGTGCCAGCAGCCAAGATCAAGTCGGACGTGGGGGAGGCTACACCTTC. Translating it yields CASSQDQVGRGGGYTF.

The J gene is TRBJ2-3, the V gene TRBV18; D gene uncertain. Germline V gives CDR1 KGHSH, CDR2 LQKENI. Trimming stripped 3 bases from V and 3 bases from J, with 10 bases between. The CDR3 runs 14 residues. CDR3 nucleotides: TGTGCCAGCTCACCTCTCCCCGTGACAGATACGCAGTATTTT. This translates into CASSPLPVTDTQYF.

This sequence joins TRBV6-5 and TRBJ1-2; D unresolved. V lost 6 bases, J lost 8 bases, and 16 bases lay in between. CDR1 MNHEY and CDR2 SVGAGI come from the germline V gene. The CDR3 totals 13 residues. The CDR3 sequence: CASRRTAEHGYTF. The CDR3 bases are TGTGCCAGCAGGCGGACGGCGGAGCACGGCTACACCTTC.

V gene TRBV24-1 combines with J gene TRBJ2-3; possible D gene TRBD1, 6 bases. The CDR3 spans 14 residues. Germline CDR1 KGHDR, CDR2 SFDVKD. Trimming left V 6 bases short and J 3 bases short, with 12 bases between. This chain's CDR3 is CATSMDRVTDTQYF. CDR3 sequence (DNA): TGTGCCACCAGTATGGACAGAGTTACAGATACGCAGTATTTT.

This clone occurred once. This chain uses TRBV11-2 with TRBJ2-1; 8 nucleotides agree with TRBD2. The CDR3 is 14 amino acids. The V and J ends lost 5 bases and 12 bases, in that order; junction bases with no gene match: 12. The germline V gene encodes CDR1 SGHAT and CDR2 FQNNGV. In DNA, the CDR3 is TGTGCCAGCAGCACCGTTACGGGACTAGAGTGGCAGTTCTTC. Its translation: CASSTVTGLEWQFF.

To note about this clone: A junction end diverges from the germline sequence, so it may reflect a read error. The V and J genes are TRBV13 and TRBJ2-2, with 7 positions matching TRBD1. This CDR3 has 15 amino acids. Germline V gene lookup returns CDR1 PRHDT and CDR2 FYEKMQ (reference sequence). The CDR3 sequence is CASSVEGGGPGELFF. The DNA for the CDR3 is TGTGCCAGCAGCGTAGAAGGGGGCGGACCCGGAGAGCTGTTTTTT.

DNA of the CDR3: TGTGCCAGCAGTGAACATAGCATGAACACTGAAGCTTTCTTT. It specifies CASSEHSMNTEAFF. The chain carries TRBV6-1 and TRBJ1-1; D gene unclear. In germline, CDR1 is MNHNS, CDR2 SASEGT. The CDR3 is 14 residues long. With 2 bases removed from V and 0 bases from J, the gap between germline ends came to 7 bases.

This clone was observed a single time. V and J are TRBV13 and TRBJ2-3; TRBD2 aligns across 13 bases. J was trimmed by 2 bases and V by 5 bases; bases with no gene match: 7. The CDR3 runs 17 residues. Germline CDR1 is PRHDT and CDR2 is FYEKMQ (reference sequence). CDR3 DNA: TGTGCCAGCAGCGTCCAGGGACTAGCGGGGAACACAGATACGCAGTATTTT. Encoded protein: CASSVQGLAGNTDTQYF.

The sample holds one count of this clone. This chain's CDR3 is CASSTARYTEAFF. For the CDR3, the DNA is TGTGCCAGTAGTACCGCCCGATACACTGAAGCTTTCTTT. This chain links TRBV19 with TRBJ1-1; D gene uncertain. Germline lookup yields CDR1 LNHDA and CDR2 SQIVND (reference sequence). This CDR3 contains 13 residues. Trimming removed 4 bases from V and 3 bases from J, with 9 bases in between.

CDR3 sequence: CSADRNYGYTF. For the CDR3, the DNA is TGCAGTGCTGACCGTAACTATGGCTACACCTTC. The rearrangement uses TRBV20-1 and TRBJ1-2; D is unresolved. The V gene's germline CDR1 is DFQATT and CDR2 SNEGSKA (reference sequence). CDR3 length: 11 amino acids. Trimming stripped 5 bases from V and 1 base from J, with 5 bases between.

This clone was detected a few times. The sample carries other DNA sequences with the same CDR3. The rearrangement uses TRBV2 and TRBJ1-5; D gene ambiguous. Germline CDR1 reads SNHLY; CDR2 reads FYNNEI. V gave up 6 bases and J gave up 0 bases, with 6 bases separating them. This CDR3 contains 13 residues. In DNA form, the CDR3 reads TGTGCCAGCAGGGGAGATAGCAATCAGCCCCAGCATTTT. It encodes CASRGDSNQPQHF.